What follows are 11 T cell receptor beta chains derived from one specimen sequenced in a study of blood T cells in healthy people across ages. Using a J-beta primer mix together with a sample-barcoded 5' primer, a second PCR was run for roughly 6 to 12 cycles. From the 5' RACE reads, TCRdb called clonotypes with MiXCR, one entry per CDR3 protein. The sample carries about 1 million distinct CDR3 sequences, around 25% recorded once. These data also formed part of another study, on T cells of mothers and their children.

Sequenced: blood. The origin of the receptors is a girl aged 2 to 10 in good health.

The V and J genes are TRBV6-2 or TRBV6-3 and TRBJ2-1, with 8 bases matching TRBD2. With V trimmed by 2 bases and J by 7 bases, 7 bases remained unmatched. This CDR3 has 15 amino acids. The germline V gene encodes CDR1 MNHEY and CDR2 SVGEGT. CDR3 sequence reads: CASSYESGGLNEQFF. As DNA, the CDR3 is TGTGCCAGCAGTTACGAGTCGGGGGGGCTAAATGAGCAGTTCTTC.

The rearrangement links TRBV4-3 to TRBJ1-2; unclear D gene. This CDR3 is 17 amino acids long. V shed 0 bases and J shed 8 bases, with 22 bases lying between them. The germline V gene encodes CDR1 LGHNA and CDR2 YSLEER. Here the CDR3 reads CASSQDILPAGLLGYTF. The CDR3 DNA sequence: TGCGCCAGCAGCCAAGATATCCTTCCGGCAGGCCTCCTGGGCTACACCTTC.

V is TRBV10-2 and J is TRBJ2-1, with 8 nucleotides matching TRBD2. Germline V gene sequence: CDR1 WSHSY, CDR2 SAAADI. The length of the CDR3 is 16 residues. Trimming at V came to 4 bases and at J to 7 bases, leaving 12 bases not matched to a gene. CDR3 sequence reads: CASSGLEAGVVNEQFF. For the CDR3, the DNA is TGCGCCAGCAGTGGGCTTGAAGCGGGAGTTGTGAATGAGCAGTTCTTC.

The chain links TRBV4-3 to TRBJ1-2; D is ambiguous. The CDR3 covers 14 residues. V lost 0 bases and J lost 4, with 9 bases in between. Germline CDR1 and CDR2: LGHNA and YSLEER. CDR3 DNA sequence: TGCGCCAGCAGCCAAGATCAGGCGAGCTATGGCTACACCTTC. Translated, it gives CASSQDQASYGYTF.

This clonotype was detected only a few times. V usage is TRBV29-1 and J usage is TRBJ2-1, with TRBD2 matching over 15 bases. Germline loops: CDR1 SQVTM, CDR2 ANQGSEA. After removal of 6 bases from V and 0 bases from J, the junction contained 12 bases not matched to a gene. The CDR3 has 19 residues. The CDR3 bases are TGCAGCGTACCGGGACTAGCGGGAGGTACGCCGAGCTCCTACAATGAGCAGTTCTTC. Translation gives CSVPGLAGGTPSSYNEQFF.

This clonotype was seen a handful of times. The chain has TRBV6-2 or TRBV6-3 and TRBJ2-7; TRBD2 is a possible D gene (5 bases). The CDR3 totals 15 residues. V lost 1 base and J lost 7, with 17 bases in between. Germline CDR1 and CDR2: MNHEY and SVGEGT. CDR3 region: CASSYFGSHGMEQYF. The CDR3 DNA reads TGTGCCAGCAGTTACTTTGGGTCCCACGGGATGGAGCAGTACTTC.

The chain employs TRBV6-1 and TRBJ1-4; D gene uncertain. V gave up 4 bases and J gave up 0 bases, with 6 bases separating them. The CDR3 has 14 residues. Germline CDR1 MNHNS, CDR2 SASEGT. The CDR3 DNA is TGTGCCAGCAGTGGTTGGGCAACTAATGAAAAACTGTTTTTT. Translating it yields CASSGWATNEKLFF.

J is TRBJ2-7 and V is TRBV3-1; D uncertain. The CDR3 is 15 residues long. V was clipped by 4 bases and J by 0 bases, with 13 bases between them. Per germline, CDR1 LGHDT and CDR2 YNNKEL (reference sequence). DNA for the CDR3: TGTGCCAGCAGCCTTAACTGGGCTAGCTCCTACGAGCAGTACTTC. Encoded protein: CASSLNWASSYEQYF.

The CDR3 reads CASSLETPQETQYF. The CDR3 nucleotides read TGTGCCAGCAGCTTAGAAACGCCCCAAGAGACCCAGTACTTC. The chain joins TRBV7-2 to TRBJ2-5; D uncertain. Germline CDR1 is SGHTA and CDR2 is FQGNSA. V was shortened by 1 base and J by 1 base, with 7 bases between the two germline ends. CDR3 size: 14 residues.

The chain is built from TRBV5-4 and TRBJ2-5; 7 nucleotides agree with TRBD2. This CDR3 contains 15 residues. Germline CDR1 and CDR2: SGHNT and YYREEE (reference sequence). V gave up 3 bases and J gave up 1 base; unmatched junction bases: 6. CDR3 sequence: CASSSGGAGQETQYF. For the CDR3, the DNA is TGTGCCAGCAGCTCGGGAGGAGCGGGCCAAGAGACCCAGTACTTC.

This chain connects TRBV7-8 to TRBJ2-3, with 7 bases lining up with TRBD2. Germline trimming cut 4 bases from V and 6 bases from J; bases unmatched to any gene: 7. The CDR3 has 14 amino acids. CDR1 is SGHVS and CDR2 is FQNEAQ in the germline V gene. DNA for the CDR3: TGTGCCAGCAGCTCGACTAGCACCACTGATACGCAGTATTTT. Amino acid sequence: CASSSTSTTDTQYF. The variable domain in full, with the rest retrieved from reference TRBV7-8 and TRBJ2-3, is GAGVSQSPRYKVAKRGQDVALRCDPISGHVSLFWYQQALGQGPEFLTYFQNEAQLDKSGLPSDRFFAERPEGSVSTLKIQRTQQEDSAVYLCASSSTSTTDTQYFGPGTRLTVL.